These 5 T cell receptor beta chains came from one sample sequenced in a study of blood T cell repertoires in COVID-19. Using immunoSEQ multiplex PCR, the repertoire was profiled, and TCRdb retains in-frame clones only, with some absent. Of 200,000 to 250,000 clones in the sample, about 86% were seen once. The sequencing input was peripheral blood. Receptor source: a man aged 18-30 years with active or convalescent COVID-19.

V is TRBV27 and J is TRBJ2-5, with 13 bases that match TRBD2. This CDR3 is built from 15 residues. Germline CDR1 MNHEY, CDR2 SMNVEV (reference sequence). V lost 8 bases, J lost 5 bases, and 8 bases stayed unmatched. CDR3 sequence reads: CASSAGTSGTETQYF. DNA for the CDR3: TGTGCCAGCTCCGCAGGGACTAGCGGGACCGAGACCCAGTACTTC.

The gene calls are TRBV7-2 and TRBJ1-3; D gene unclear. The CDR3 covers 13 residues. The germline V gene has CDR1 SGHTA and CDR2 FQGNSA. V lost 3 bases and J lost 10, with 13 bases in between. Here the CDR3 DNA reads TGTGCCAGCAGCTTGGACTACGCGGGGACCATATATTTT. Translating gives CASSLDYAGTIYF.

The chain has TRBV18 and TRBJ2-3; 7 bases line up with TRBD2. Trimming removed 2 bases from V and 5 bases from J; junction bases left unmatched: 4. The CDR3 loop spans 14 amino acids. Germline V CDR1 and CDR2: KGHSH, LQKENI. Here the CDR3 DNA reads TGTGCCAGCTCACCAGCGGGAGTAAAAGATACGCAGTATTTT. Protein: CASSPAGVKDTQYF.

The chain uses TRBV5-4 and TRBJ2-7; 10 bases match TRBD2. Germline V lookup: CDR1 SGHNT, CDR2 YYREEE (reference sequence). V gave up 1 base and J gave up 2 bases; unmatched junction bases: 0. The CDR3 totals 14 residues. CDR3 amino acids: CASSLTSGAYEQYF. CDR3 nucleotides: TGTGCCAGCAGCTTGACTAGCGGGGCCTACGAGCAGTACTTC.

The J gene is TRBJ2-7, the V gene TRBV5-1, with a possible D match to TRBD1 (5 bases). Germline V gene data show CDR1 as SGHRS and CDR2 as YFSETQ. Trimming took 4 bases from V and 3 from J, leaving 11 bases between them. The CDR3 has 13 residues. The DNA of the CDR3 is TGCGCCAGCAGCGCGACAGCGTACTACGAGCAGTACTTC. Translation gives CASSATAYYEQYF.